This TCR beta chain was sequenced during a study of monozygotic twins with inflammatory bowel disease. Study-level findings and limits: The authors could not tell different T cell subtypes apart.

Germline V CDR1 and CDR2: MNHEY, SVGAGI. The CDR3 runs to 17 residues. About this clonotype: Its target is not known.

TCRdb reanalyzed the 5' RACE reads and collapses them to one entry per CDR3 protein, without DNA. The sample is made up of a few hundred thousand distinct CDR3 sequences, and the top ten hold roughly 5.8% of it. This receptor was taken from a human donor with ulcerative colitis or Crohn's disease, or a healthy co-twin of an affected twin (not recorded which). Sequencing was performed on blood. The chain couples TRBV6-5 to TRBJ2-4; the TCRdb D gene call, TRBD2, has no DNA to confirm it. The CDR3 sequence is CASSYSTGSLAKNIQYF.